Following are 16 T cell receptor beta chains from one sample sequenced in a study of radiation and T cells in renal cell carcinoma. Time point here: baseline pretreatment blood. Treatment of the sample: 15 Gy SBRT to primary tumor, nephrectomy 4 weeks later. Profiled with immunoSEQ multiplex PCR; TCRdb holds only in-frame clones, not every one. Of approximately 90,000 clones listed, less than 90% were seen once; the top ten hold less than 10%. The source material was blood, sampled from a patient whose treatment included radiotherapy and nephrectomy. Source of these receptors: a man aged 50-60 years with renal cell carcinoma.

This chain joins TRBV4-2 and TRBJ1-4; 9 nucleotides line up with TRBD1. Germline trimming cut 0 bases from V and 10 bases from J; bases unmatched to any gene: 6. Germline V CDR1 and CDR2: LGHNA, YNFKEQ. The CDR3 spans 15 residues. The CDR3 loop is CASSQDNRGQGKLFF. The CDR3 DNA reads as TGTGCCAGCAGCCAAGATAACAGGGGGCAAGGAAAACTGTTTTTT.

The CDR3: CASSQSLAGATYEQYF. The CDR3 DNA sequence: TGTGCCAGCAGTCAATCTCTAGCGGGAGCAACTTACGAGCAGTACTTC. The chain recombines TRBV11-1 with TRBJ2-7; TRBD2 matches 10 bases. CDR1 SGHAT and CDR2 FQDESV come from the germline V gene (reference sequence). This CDR3 contains 16 residues. Trimming took 6 bases from V and 4 from J; bases not matched to a gene: 12.

CDR3 sequence (DNA): TGTGCCTGGAGTAGAAGGGGAGATGGAAACACCATATATTTT. It yields the protein CAWSRRGDGNTIYF. The V call is TRBV30, the J call TRBJ1-3, with D perhaps TRBD1 (5 bases). Looked up from germline, CDR1 is GTSNPN and CDR2 is SVGIG (reference sequence). The CDR3 is made up of 14 amino acids. With 2 bases removed from V and 3 bases from J, the gap between germline ends came to 11 bases.

As to this clone: The same CDR3 arises from other DNA sequences in this sample as well. The chain is built from TRBV6-5 and TRBJ2-2, with TRBD1 as a possible D gene (6 bases). The CDR3 sequence is 13 residues long. CDR1 MNHEY and CDR2 SVGAGI come from the germline V gene. V lost 6 bases, J lost 7 bases, and 12 bases lay in between. The CDR3, as DNA: TGTGCCAGCAGGCAGGGGTATCACGGGGAGCTGTTTTTT. Amino acids: CASRQGYHGELFF.

The chain carries TRBV19 and TRBJ2-3; the match to TRBD2 covers 7 bases. The junction had 6 bases not matched to a gene; V was cut back by 4 bases and J by 2 bases. Germline V gives CDR1 LNHDA, CDR2 SQIVND (reference sequence). CDR3 length: 15 residues. CDR3 sequence reads: CASSRLAGNTDTQYF. The CDR3 nucleotides read TGTGCCAGTAGTAGACTAGCTGGGAACACAGATACGCAGTATTTT.

The chain uses TRBV4-2 and TRBJ2-7; the match to TRBD1 covers 8 bases. Trimming at V came to 0 bases and at J to 3 bases, leaving 13 bases not matched to a gene. Germline values: CDR1 LGHNA, CDR2 YNFKEQ. The CDR3 contains 18 residues. The chain's CDR3 is CASSQELHRLDRVYEQYF. CDR3 in DNA: TGTGCCAGCAGCCAAGAATTACACCGGCTGGACAGGGTCTACGAGCAGTACTTC.

CDR3 sequence reads: CAWSVSGQTQYF. DNA for the CDR3: TGTGCCTGGAGTGTATCGGGTCAGACCCAGTACTTC. The chain recombines TRBV30 with TRBJ2-5; D gene uncertain. The length of the CDR3 is 12 residues. The germline V and J ends were trimmed by 0 bases and 6 bases, with 8 bases remaining between them. Germline loops: CDR1 GTSNPN, CDR2 SVGIG (reference sequence).

In DNA, the CDR3 is TGTGCCAGCAGCCCCAGGGCGGGACAGGGAATCAGGGGTGAAGCTTTCTTT. Translated: CASSPRAGQGIRGEAFF. The V and J genes are TRBV7-3 and TRBJ1-1; 9 nucleotides line up with TRBD1. Trimming took 5 bases from V and 7 from J; bases not matched to a gene: 17. The germline CDR1 and CDR2 sequences are SGHTA and FQGTGA. The CDR3 is made up of 17 amino acids.

This clone has only one observation. This chain connects TRBV9 to TRBJ2-7, with 7 bases fitting TRBD1. The junction had 3 bases not matched to a gene; V was cut back by 0 bases and J by 3 bases. This CDR3 is 14 amino acids long. The V gene's germline CDR1 is SGDLS and CDR2 YYNGEE. CDR3 region: CASSVAGTDYEQYF. CDR3 sequence (DNA): TGTGCCAGCAGCGTAGCTGGGACAGACTACGAGCAGTACTTC.

The chain employs TRBV4-3 and TRBJ1-2; D is uncertain. V was cut by 1 base and J by 0 bases, with 9 bases left in between. CDR1 and CDR2 from the germline V gene are LGHNA and YSLEER. This CDR3 region has 15 residues. The DNA of the CDR3 is TGCGCCAGCAGCCAAGGGATAGGAGCTAACTATGGCTACACCTTC. It translates to CASSQGIGANYGYTF.

The chain recombines TRBV27 with TRBJ2-2; 8 bases fit TRBD1. CDR3 size: 16 residues. V shed 1 base, J shed 3 bases, and the junction held 4 bases outside the gene matches. Germline V gene data show CDR1 as MNHEY and CDR2 as SMNVEV (reference sequence). CDR3 loop: CASSLWSTGDTGELFF. The DNA for the CDR3 is TGTGCCAGCAGTTTATGGTCGACAGGGGACACCGGGGAGCTGTTTTTT.

The chain recombines TRBV4-2 with TRBJ2-3, with D tentatively TRBD2 (5 bases). The CDR3 has 14 residues. V was clipped by 1 base and J by 2 bases, with 7 bases between them. The germline V gene encodes CDR1 LGHNA and CDR2 YNFKEQ. The chain's CDR3 is CASSQGTVTDTQYF. The CDR3 nucleotides read TGTGCCAGCAGCCAAGGGACTGTCACAGATACGCAGTATTTT.

J is TRBJ1-5 and V is TRBV18, with TRBD1 matching 7 bases. Germline V gives CDR1 KGHSH, CDR2 LQKENI. J gave up 9 bases and V 0 bases, and 8 bases lay outside the gene matches. This CDR3 region has 15 residues. The CDR3 bases are TGTGCCAGCTCACCACCGGGAGGGGGCTCCCGGCCCCAGCATTTT. This translates into CASSPPGGGSRPQHF.

The rearrangement joins TRBV6-6 to TRBJ2-1; unclear D gene. Trimming cost V 2 bases and J 4 bases, with 3 bases left between them. This CDR3 contains 12 residues. In germline, CDR1 is MNHNY, CDR2 SVGAGI (reference sequence). The CDR3: CASSYLYNEQFF. CDR3 in DNA: TGTGCCAGCAGTTACCTATACAATGAGCAGTTCTTC.

The chain has TRBV7-6 and TRBJ2-7, with D hard to call. Per the germline V gene, CDR1 is SGHVS and CDR2 is FNYEAQ. Trimming cost V 4 bases and J 3 bases, with 7 bases left between them. The CDR3 is 12 residues long. CDR3 protein: CASSYDGYEQYF. The CDR3 region has the DNA TGTGCCAGCAGCTATGACGGCTACGAGCAGTACTTC.

This clone was seen a handful of times. The rearrangement links TRBV7-9 to TRBJ1-1, with 7 positions matching TRBD1. Trimming took 6 bases from V and 5 from J; bases not matched to a gene: 9. CDR3 size: 14 residues. Germline V gene data show CDR1 as SEHNR and CDR2 as FQNEAQ (reference sequence). The CDR3 nucleotides are TGTGCCAGCAGACTAAACAGGGGACGGACTGAAGCTTTCTTT. Translated, it gives CASRLNRGRTEAFF.